Listed below are T cell receptor beta chains from one sample, sequenced in a study of monozygotic twins with inflammatory bowel disease. From its re-call of the 5' RACE reads, TCRdb lists each CDR3 protein once, without DNA. The listing contains hundreds of thousands of distinct CDR3 sequences. Sample: blood. These receptor sequences come from a human donor with ulcerative colitis or Crohn's disease, or a healthy co-twin of an affected twin (not recorded which). Each CDR3 is given with its conserved first and last residue.

j_call: TRBJ1-4; v_call: TRBV20-1; cdr3_aa: CSADRGNEKLFF
j_call: TRBJ1-4; v_call: TRBV18; cdr3_aa: CASSPRGTAAGKLFF
j_call: TRBJ1-2; v_call: TRBV7-9; cdr3_aa: CASRLEGVGGYTF
j_call: TRBJ2-5; v_call: TRBV18; cdr3_aa: CASSKDDRGKTQYF
j_call: TRBJ2-5; v_call: TRBV7-2; cdr3_aa: CASSLVASTGLETQYF
j_call: TRBJ2-3; v_call: TRBV20-1; cdr3_aa: CSAQKQGSTDTQYF
j_call: TRBJ2-5; v_call: TRBV6-5; cdr3_aa: CASSWGRGRNVETQYF
j_call: TRBJ2-1; v_call: TRBV29-1; cdr3_aa: CSVVTSGISNEQFF
j_call: TRBJ1-1; v_call: TRBV3-1; cdr3_aa: CASSQDAAPQPRQAFF
j_call: TRBJ2-7; v_call: TRBV7-9; cdr3_aa: CASILVEVEQYF
j_call: TRBJ2-1; v_call: TRBV2; cdr3_aa: CASSEKVYFNEQFF
j_call: TRBJ1-4; v_call: TRBV19; cdr3_aa: CASSLQTTGEKLFF
j_call: TRBJ2-1; v_call: TRBV12-3/TRBV12-4; cdr3_aa: CASGLAGGAHNEQFF
j_call: TRBJ2-2; v_call: TRBV7-2; cdr3_aa: CASSPSAMGGVF
j_call: TRBJ2-5; v_call: TRBV12-3/TRBV12-4; cdr3_aa: CASSTTWDLQETQYF
j_call: TRBJ2-2; v_call: TRBV6-1; cdr3_aa: CASTVGAGGPGELFF